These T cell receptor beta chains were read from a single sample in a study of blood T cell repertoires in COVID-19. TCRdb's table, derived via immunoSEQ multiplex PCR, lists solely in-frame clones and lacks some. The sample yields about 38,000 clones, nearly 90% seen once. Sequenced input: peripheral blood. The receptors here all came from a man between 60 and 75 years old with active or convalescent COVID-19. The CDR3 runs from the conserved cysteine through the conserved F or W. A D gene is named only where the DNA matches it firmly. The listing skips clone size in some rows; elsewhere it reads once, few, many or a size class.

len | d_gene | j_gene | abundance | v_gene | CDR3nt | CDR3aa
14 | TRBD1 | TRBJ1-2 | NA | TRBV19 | TGTGCCAGTCGGCAATCAGGGGGCTCTTATGGCTACACCTTC | CASRQSGGSYGYTF
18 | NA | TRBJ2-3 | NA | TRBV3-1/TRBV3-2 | TGTGCCAGCAGCCAAAACCCTGTCCTAGAGCTTGGTGCAGATACGCAGTATTTT | CASSQNPVLELGADTQYF
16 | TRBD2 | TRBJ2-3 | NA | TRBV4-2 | TGTGCCAGCAGCCATAAACTAGCGGGTAGCACAGATACGCAGTATTTT | CASSHKLAGSTDTQYF
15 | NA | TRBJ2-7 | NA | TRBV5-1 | TGCGCCAGCAGCCCCACAGGGCTAGCAATCTACGAGCAGTACTTC | CASSPTGLAIYEQYF
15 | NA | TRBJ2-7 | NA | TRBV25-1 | TGTGCCAGCAGTGAAACTACAGGGAGCTCCTACGAGCAGTACTTC | CASSETTGSSYEQYF
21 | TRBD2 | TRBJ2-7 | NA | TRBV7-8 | TGTGCCAGCAGCTTAATTCATCCGGGACTAGCGGGAGGGCCGAGCTCCTACGAGCAGTACTTC | CASSLIHPGLAGGPSSYEQYF
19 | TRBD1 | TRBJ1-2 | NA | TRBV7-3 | TGTGCCAGCAGCTCTGAAGAGTGGGGCAGGGGGCGACGGTTCTATGGCTACACCTTC | CASSSEEWGRGRRFYGYTF
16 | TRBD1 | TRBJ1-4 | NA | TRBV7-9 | TGTGCCACCAAGCCCGAAGGGACAGCTCGGGGGGAAAAACTGTTTTTT | CATKPEGTARGEKLFF
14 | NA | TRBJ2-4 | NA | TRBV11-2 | TGTGCCAGCAGCCGCCGACAGGTGGAAAACATTCAGTACTTC | CASSRRQVENIQYF
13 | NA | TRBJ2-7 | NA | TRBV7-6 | TGTGCCAGCAGCCGTACCGGGGCCTACGAGCAGTACTTC | CASSRTGAYEQYF
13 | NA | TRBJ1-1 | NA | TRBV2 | TGTGCCAGCAGTGAACAGTTAAACACTGAAGCTTTCTTT | CASSEQLNTEAFF
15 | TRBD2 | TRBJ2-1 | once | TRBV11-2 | TGTGCCAGCAGCCATGGGACTAGCGGGTACAATGAGCAGTTCTTC | CASSHGTSGYNEQFF
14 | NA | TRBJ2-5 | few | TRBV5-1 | TGCGCCAGCAGCTTTAGTAGCGGTCAAGAGACCCAGTACTTC | CASSFSSGQETQYF
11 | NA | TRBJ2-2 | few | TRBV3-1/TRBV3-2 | TGTGCCAGCAGCCCCGTCTGGGAGCTGTTTTTT | CASSPVWELFF
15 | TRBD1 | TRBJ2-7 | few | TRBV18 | TGTGCCAGCTCACCAGGGACAGGCCTCCCCTACGAGCAGTACTTC | CASSPGTGLPYEQYF
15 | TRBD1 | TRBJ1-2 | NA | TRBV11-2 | TGTGCCAGCAGCACGCTGACAGGGAGAAGGAGTGGCTACACCTTC | CASSTLTGRRSGYTF
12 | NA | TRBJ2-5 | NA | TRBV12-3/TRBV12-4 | TGTGCCAGCAGTTTGCCAGGAGAGACCCAGTACTTC | CASSLPGETQYF
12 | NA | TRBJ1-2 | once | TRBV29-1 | TGCAGCGTTGGTAGTGCTAACTATGGCTACACCTTC | CSVGSANYGYTF
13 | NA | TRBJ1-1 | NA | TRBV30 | TGTGCCTGGAGTTCCTCCGGAGGCACTGAAGCTTTCTTT | CAWSSSGGTEAFF
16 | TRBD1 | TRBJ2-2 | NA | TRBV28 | TGTGCCAGCAGTTTGCCGGGACAGATAAACACCGGGGAGCTGTCTTTT | CASSLPGQINTGELSF
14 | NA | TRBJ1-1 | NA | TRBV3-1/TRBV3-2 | TGTGCCAGCACCCTTTCGGGGGGGAGCACTGAAGCTTTCTTT | CASTLSGGSTEAFF
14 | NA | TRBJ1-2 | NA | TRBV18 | TGTGCCAGCTCACCAGACAGATATTACTATGGCTACACCTTC | CASSPDRYYYGYTF
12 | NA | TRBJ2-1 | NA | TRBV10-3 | TGTGCCATCAGTGGACAAGCCCATGAGCAGTTCTTC | CAISGQAHEQFF
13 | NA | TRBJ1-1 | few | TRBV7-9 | TGTGCCAGCAGCTTAAGGGGGAACACTGAAGCTTTCTTT | CASSLRGNTEAFF
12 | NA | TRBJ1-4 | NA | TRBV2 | TGTGCCAGCAGTCAACAGGGTGAAAAACTGTTTTTT | CASSQQGEKLFF
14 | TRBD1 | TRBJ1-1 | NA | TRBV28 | TGTGCCAGCAGGCCCGGGACAGTGAACACTGAAGCTTTCTTT | CASRPGTVNTEAFF
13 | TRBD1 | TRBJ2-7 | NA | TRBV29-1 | TGCAGCGCCCTCGGGACAGGGATCTACGAGCAGTACTTC | CSALGTGIYEQYF
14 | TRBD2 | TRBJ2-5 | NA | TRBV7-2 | TGTGCCAGCAGCCCCGGACTAGCGAGGGAGACCCAGTACTTC | CASSPGLARETQYF
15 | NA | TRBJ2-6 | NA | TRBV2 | TGTGCCGCCAGGACGGGGGAGAATGGGGCCAACGTCCTGACTTTC | CAARTGENGANVLTF
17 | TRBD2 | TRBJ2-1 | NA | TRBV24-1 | TGTGCCACCAGTGAAGGACTAGCGGGAGGAGGAACCAATGAGCAGTTCTTC | CATSEGLAGGGTNEQFF
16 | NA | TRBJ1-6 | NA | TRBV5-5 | TGTGCCAGCAGCCCAGGATCGGGGGGTAATAATTCACCCCTCCACTTT | CASSPGSGGNNSPLHF
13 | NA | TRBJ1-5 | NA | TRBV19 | TGTGCCAGTAGTCCCCTGGATATTACAGCCCAGCATTTT | CASSPLDITAQHF
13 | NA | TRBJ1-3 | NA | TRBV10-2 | TGCGCCAGCAGTGGGTTACGGGATAACACCATATATTTT | CASSGLRDNTIYF
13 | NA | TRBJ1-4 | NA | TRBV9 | TGTGCCAGCAGCTCCGGGGTTAATGAAAAACTGTTTTTT | CASSSGVNEKLFF
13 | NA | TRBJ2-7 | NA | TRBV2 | TGTGCCAGCACTTGGACCCACGAGGGCGAGCAGTACTTC | CASTWTHEGEQYF
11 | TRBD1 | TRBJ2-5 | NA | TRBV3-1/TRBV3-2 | TGTGCCAGCAGCCAAGGGGACAGTTTGTACTTC | CASSQGDSLYF
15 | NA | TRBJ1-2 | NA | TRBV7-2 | TGTGCCAGCAGCTTAGCCGGGGGAGGGATCTATGGCTACACCTTC | CASSLAGGGIYGYTF
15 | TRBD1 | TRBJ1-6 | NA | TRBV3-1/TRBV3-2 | TGTGCCAGCAGCCAAGTGACAGGGGGGGCCTCACCCCTCCACTTT | CASSQVTGGASPLHF
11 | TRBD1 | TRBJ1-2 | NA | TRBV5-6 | TGTGCCAGCAGCCGGGACAGGGGGCACACCTTC | CASSRDRGHTF
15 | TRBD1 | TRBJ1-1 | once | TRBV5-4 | TGTGCCAGCAGGGCCGGGACAGGGGTTGACGGGGAAGCTTTCTTT | CASRAGTGVDGEAFF
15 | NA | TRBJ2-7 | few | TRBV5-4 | TGTGCCAGCAGCTTGTTGAGGGGGGGCACCTACGAGCAGTACTTC | CASSLLRGGTYEQYF
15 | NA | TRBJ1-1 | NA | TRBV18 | TGTGCCAGCTCACCAGGGACACTTTCGAACACTGAAGCTTTCTTT | CASSPGTLSNTEAFF
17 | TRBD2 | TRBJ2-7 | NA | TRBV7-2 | TGTGCCAGCAGCTTAGACGGAGGACTAGCGGGAGGGTTACGGGGGTACTTC | CASSLDGGLAGGLRGYF
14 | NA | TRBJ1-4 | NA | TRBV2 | TGTGCCAGCATCCTCGACAGCAATAATGAAAAACTGTTTTTT | CASILDSNNEKLFF
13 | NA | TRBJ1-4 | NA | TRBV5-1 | TGCGCCAGCAGCAGCAACCGTTTTGAAAAACTGTTTTTT | CASSSNRFEKLFF